Below are 8 T cell receptor beta chains sequenced from a single sample in a study of T cell responses to AZD1222 COVID-19 vaccine (dated by TCRdb to the early 2020s). Libraries were built with the immunoSEQ multiplex PCR assay. The source is immuneACCESS, and TCRdb retained only in-frame sequences with V and J called. Part of the clones is not carried over; for the studies checked, unresolved V genes explain less than half of this, and the remainder is unexplained. The sample table holds approximately 150,000 clones, of which around 84% were seen once. The ten largest account for over 4.5% of the sample. The time point tag for this specimen amounts to: about 28 days (+/-7) after the second vaccine dose. This specimen consisted of peripheral blood, obtained 28 days after the second AZD1222 dose. Receptor source: an adult who received the AZD1222 COVID-19 vaccine.

V gene TRBV30 combines with J gene TRBJ1-3; the D is unclear. The CDR3 covers 14 residues. Germline V gives CDR1 GTSNPN, CDR2 SVGIG (reference sequence). Trimming stripped 0 bases from V and 3 bases from J, with 9 bases between. CDR3 sequence (DNA): TGTGCCTGGAGTGTTTCCCGGTTTGGAAACACCATATATTTT. Translating it yields CAWSVSRFGNTIYF.

V usage is TRBV6-5 and J usage is TRBJ1-5; D gene uncertain. There are 14 residues in the CDR3. Germline V gene data show CDR1 as MNHEY and CDR2 as SVGAGI. V lost 6 bases and J 0 bases, leaving 9 bases between the germline ends. CDR3 nucleotide sequence: TGTGCCAGCAGCCGGGATTTTAGCAATCAGCCCCAGCATTTT. This translates into CASSRDFSNQPQHF.

The chain couples TRBV27 to TRBJ1-2; the D is unclear. Per the germline V gene, CDR1 is MNHEY and CDR2 is SMNVEV (reference sequence). The CDR3 totals 16 residues. V lost 0 bases and J lost 1, with 12 bases in between. The CDR3 loop reads CASSLSGGPINYGYTF. CDR3 sequence (DNA): TGTGCCAGCAGTTTATCGGGAGGTCCGATTAACTATGGCTACACCTTC.

This chain connects TRBV27 to TRBJ2-6; TRBD1 might be the D (5 bases). Per germline, CDR1 MNHEY and CDR2 SMNVEV (reference sequence). This CDR3 has 14 residues. V shed 2 bases and J shed 8 bases, with 10 bases lying between them. CDR3 DNA: TGTGCCAGCAGTTTACAGGGTGGAACCAACGTCCTGACTTTC. Encoded protein: CASSLQGGTNVLTF.

The J gene is TRBJ1-4, the V gene TRBV6-6; 7 positions agree with TRBD1. This CDR3 comprises 15 residues. In germline, CDR1 is MNHNY, CDR2 SVGAGI (reference sequence). After removal of 4 bases from V and 3 bases from J, the junction contained 5 bases not matched to a gene. CDR3 amino acids: CASSSTGDPNEKLFF. The CDR3 DNA reads TGTGCCAGCAGTTCCACAGGGGACCCTAATGAAAAACTGTTTTTT.

The V gene is TRBV29-1, the J gene TRBJ1-5, with D perhaps TRBD1 (5 bases). Per germline, CDR1 SQVTM and CDR2 ANQGSEA. V lost 6 bases and J lost 4, with 13 bases in between. CDR3 length equals 13 residues. The CDR3 is CSVAGDRNQPQHF. DNA for the CDR3: TGCAGCGTGGCCGGGGACCGGAATCAGCCCCAGCATTTT.

This clone was observed once. The CDR3: CASSTGWRTEAFF. CDR3 sequence (DNA): TGTGCCAGCAGTACAGGGTGGAGGACTGAAGCTTTCTTT. This rearrangement joins TRBV6-5 to TRBJ1-1, with D possibly TRBD1 on 6 matching bases. Trimming took 5 bases from V and 5 from J, leaving 12 bases between them. CDR1 and CDR2 from the germline V gene are MNHEY and SVGAGI. This CDR3 comprises 13 residues.

The V gene is TRBV5-6, the J gene TRBJ1-3; D is undetermined. This CDR3 spans 14 amino acids. The germline V and J ends were trimmed by 2 bases and 3 bases, with 9 bases remaining between them. Germline V lookup: CDR1 SGHDT, CDR2 YYEEEE. This chain's CDR3 is CASSFGPNGNTIYF. The CDR3 nucleotides read TGTGCCAGCAGCTTCGGACCAAATGGAAACACCATATATTTT.